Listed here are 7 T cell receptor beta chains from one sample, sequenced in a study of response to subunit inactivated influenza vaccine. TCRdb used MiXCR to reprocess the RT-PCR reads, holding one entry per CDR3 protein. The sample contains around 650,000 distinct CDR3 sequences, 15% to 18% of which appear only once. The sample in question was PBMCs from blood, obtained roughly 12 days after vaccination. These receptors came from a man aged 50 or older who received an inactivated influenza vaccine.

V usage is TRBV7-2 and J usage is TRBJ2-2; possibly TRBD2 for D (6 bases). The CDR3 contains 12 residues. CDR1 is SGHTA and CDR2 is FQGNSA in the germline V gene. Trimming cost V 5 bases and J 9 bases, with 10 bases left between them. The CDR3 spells CASSPTRRELFF. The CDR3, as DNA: TGTGCCAGCAGCCCGACTAGGCGGGAGCTGTTTTTT.

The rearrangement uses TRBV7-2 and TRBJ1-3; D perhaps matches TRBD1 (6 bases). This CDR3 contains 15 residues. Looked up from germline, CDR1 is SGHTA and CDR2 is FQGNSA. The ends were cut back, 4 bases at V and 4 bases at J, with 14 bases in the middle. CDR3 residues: CASSSTQGSGNTIYF. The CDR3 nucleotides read TGTGCCAGCAGCTCGACACAGGGTTCCGGAAACACCATATATTTT.

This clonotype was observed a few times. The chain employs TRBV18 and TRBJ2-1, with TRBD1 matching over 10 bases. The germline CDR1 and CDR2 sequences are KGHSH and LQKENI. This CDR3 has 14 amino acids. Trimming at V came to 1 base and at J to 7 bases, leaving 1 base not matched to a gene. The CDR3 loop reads CASSPRQGANEQFF. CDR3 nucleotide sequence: TGTGCCAGCTCACCACGACAGGGGGCGAATGAGCAGTTCTTC.

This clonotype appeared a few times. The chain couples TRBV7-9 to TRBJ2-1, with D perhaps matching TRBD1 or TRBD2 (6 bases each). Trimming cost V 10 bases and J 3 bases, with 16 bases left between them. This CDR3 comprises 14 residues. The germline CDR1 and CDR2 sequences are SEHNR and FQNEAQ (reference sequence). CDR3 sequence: CATSAGGLYNEQFF. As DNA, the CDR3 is TGTGCCACCTCTGCCGGGGGCCTCTACAATGAGCAGTTCTTC.

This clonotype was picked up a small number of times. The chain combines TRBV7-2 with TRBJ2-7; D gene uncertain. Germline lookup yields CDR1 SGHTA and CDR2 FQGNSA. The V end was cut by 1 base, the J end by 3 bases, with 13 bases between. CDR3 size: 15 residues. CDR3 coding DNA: TGTGCCAGCAGCTTAGATGCGCACATCAGCTACGAGCAGTACTTC. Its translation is CASSLDAHISYEQYF. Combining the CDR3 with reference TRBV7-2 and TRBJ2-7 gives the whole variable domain GAGVSQSPSNKVTEKGKDVELRCDPISGHTALYWYRQSLGQGLEFLIYFQGNSAPDKSGLPSDRFSAERTGGSVSTLTIQRTQQEDSAVYLCASSLDAHISYEQYFGPGTRLTVT.

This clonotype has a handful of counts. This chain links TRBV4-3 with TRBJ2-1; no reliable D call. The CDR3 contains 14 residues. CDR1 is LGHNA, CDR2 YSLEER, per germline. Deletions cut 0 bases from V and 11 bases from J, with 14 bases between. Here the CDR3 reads CASSQEWVGYKQFF. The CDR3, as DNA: TGCGCCAGCAGCCAAGAGTGGGTAGGGTATAAGCAGTTCTTC.

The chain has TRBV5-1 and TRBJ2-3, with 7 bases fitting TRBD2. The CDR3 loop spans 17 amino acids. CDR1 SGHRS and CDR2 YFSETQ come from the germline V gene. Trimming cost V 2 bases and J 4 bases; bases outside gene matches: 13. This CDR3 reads CASSFSELGAGSDTQYF. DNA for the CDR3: TGCGCCAGCAGCTTTTCGGAGCTGGGAGCGGGATCAGATACGCAGTATTTT.